This T cell receptor beta chain was identified in a study of T cells in localized non-small cell lung cancer. General study findings and limits: Higher T cell density in the blood was associated with longer overall survival, whereas higher adjacent-lung clonality associated with shorter survival. Among the tissues sampled, uninvolved adjacent lung had the highest T cell clonality, above tumor. A median about 56 of the top 100 tumor clones appeared in adjacent lung.

This clone was counted only a few times. Its antigen is currently unknown. The protocol was immunoSEQ multiplex PCR, while the TCRdb copy is restricted to in-frame clones and leaves out a portion. The data show some 140,000 clones, with roughly nine tenths seen just once and 1.7% held by the top ten. From germline, CDR1 is LNHNV and CDR2 YYDKDF (reference sequence). CDR3 length equals 14 residues. Trimming left V 2 bases short and J 2 bases short, with 9 bases between. This chain uses TRBV15 with TRBJ1-1, with a weak D call TRBD1 (5 bases). The specimen was peripheral blood, collected before any cancer treatment. The TCR comes from a female donor aged 60 or older with stage I lung adenocarcinoma. The CDR3 region is CATSRMTANTEAFF. The DNA of the CDR3 is TGTGCCACCAGCAGAATGACAGCTAACACTGAAGCTTTCTTT.